These 9 T cell receptor beta chains were all obtained from the same sample, sequenced in a study of T cell repertoires in cytomegalovirus infection. One entry per CDR3 protein, called by TCRdb with MiXCR from the reads. The sample shows 100,000 to 150,000 distinct CDR3 sequences, roughly 8.2% of them seen only once. The sequencing input was PBMCs. Receptor source: a human donor in good health (CMV status not recorded). Some clones in this sample may be carry-over from other donors' samples.

The chain couples TRBV6-6 to TRBJ2-7; TRBD1 might be the D (5 bases). Germline loops: CDR1 MNHNY, CDR2 SVGAGI (reference sequence). Trimming left V 0 bases short and J 2 bases short, with 20 bases between. The CDR3 has 18 residues. The CDR3 is CASSYSLLPVQATYEQYF. The DNA of the CDR3 is TGTGCCAGCAGTTACTCTCTCCTCCCGGTACAGGCGACCTACGAGCAGTACTTC.

This clonotype was found many times. The genes are TRBV6-1 and TRBJ2-1; TRBD1 matches 10 bases. The germline gives CDR1 MNHNS, CDR2 SASEGT. V gave up 10 bases and J gave up 2 bases; unmatched junction bases: 14. This CDR3 contains 17 residues. The CDR3: CATCYPGTGVTYNEQFF. CDR3 nucleotides: TGTGCCACCTGCTACCCCGGGACAGGGGTAACCTACAATGAGCAGTTCTTC.

By share of the sample, this clonotype is medium-sized. The chain combines TRBV7-9 with TRBJ2-1; D is unresolved. Trimming shortened V by 2 bases and J by 5 bases, and 13 bases separated the two germline ends. Germline-derived CDR1 and CDR2 are SEHNR and FQNEAQ (reference sequence). The CDR3 totals 15 residues. The CDR3 nucleotides read TGTGCCAGCAGCTTAAACCTAAACCTGAACAATGAGCAGTTCTTC. This gives the protein CASSLNLNLNNEQFF.

As concerns this clonotype: Because it lacks the conserved phenylalanine or tryptophan at the end, this CDR3 is likely a read error. This chain links TRBV7-2 with TRBJ2-7; D gene unclear. The CDR3 runs to 14 residues. CDR1 and CDR2 (germline): SGHTA, FQGNSA. Trimming shortened V by 4 bases and J by 3 bases, and 13 bases separated the two germline ends. This chain's CDR3 is CASSSLALGYEQYG. CDR3 nucleotide sequence: TGTGCCAGCAGCTCCTTGGCGTTGGGCTACGAGCAGTACGGC.

This chain joins TRBV2 and TRBJ2-2; D is possibly TRBD1 (5 bases). Germline CDR1 SNHLY, CDR2 FYNNEI. V lost 6 bases and J 3 bases, leaving 23 bases between the germline ends. The CDR3 extends over 18 amino acids. For the CDR3, the DNA is TGTGCCAGCAGGCCACGAGTGACAGCGAGAGAGGACACCGGGGAGCTGTTTTTT. This encodes CASRPRVTAREDTGELFF.

Comment on this clonotype: A much larger clone differs from this one at a single base, so this may be a read error. The V and J genes are TRBV12-3 or TRBV12-4 and TRBJ2-5; no clear D gene. This CDR3 region has 10 residues. Trimming took 8 bases from V and 2 from J, leaving 3 bases between them. CDR3 protein: CASCQETQYF. The CDR3, as DNA: TGTGCCAGCTGTCAAGAGACCCAGTACTTC.

This clonotype was seen at least ten times. The rearrangement uses TRBV4-1 and TRBJ2-3; 11 nucleotides line up with TRBD2. This CDR3 contains 17 residues. V trimming: 0 bases; J trimming: 5 bases; junction bases outside the gene matches: 7. From germline, CDR1 is MGHRA and CDR2 YSYEKL. CDR3 amino acids: CASSQDISGGAVDTQYF. The CDR3 DNA reads as TGCGCCAGCAGCCAAGATATTAGCGGGGGGGCCGTAGATACGCAGTATTTT.

At least ten counts were recorded for this clonotype. This chain links TRBV11-2 with TRBJ2-5; D not resolved. The length of the CDR3 is 15 residues. V gave up 2 bases and J gave up 5 bases, with 15 bases separating them. The germline CDR1 and CDR2 sequences are SGHAT and FQNNGV. The DNA of the CDR3 is TGTGCCAGCAGCTTATTTTCCGCTACAAGGGAGACCCAGTACTTC. This encodes CASSLFSATRETQYF.

This clonotype was observed a few times. The V gene is TRBV12-3 or TRBV12-4, the J gene TRBJ1-1; a weak D match, TRBD1 (5 bases). This CDR3 comprises 13 residues. V was trimmed by 5 bases and J by 6 bases, leaving 13 bases between them. In DNA, the CDR3 is TGTGCCAGCAGTCGGGGGACTCGCCCTGAAGCTTTCTTT. Its protein is CASSRGTRPEAFF.